The 23 T cell receptor beta chains in this list originate from one sample, sequenced in a study of T cells in Graves' hyperthyroidism and ophthalmopathy. Template material for amplifying TCR beta CDR3 regions consisted of RNA transcripts. The TCR CDR3 was amplified in a first-round RT-PCR using the HTBI primer set. TCRdb re-called the multiplex PCR reads through MiXCR, storing one row per CDR3 protein. Counted here are approximately 740,000 distinct CDR3 sequences, 13% to 15% occurring once; the ten biggest clones make up roughly 10%. The sequencing sample was made of blood. The receptors shown here come from a woman aged 18 to 35 with Graves' hyperthyroidism.

This clonotype was detected only a few times. The chain joins TRBV6-1 to TRBJ1-3; 7 nucleotides line up with TRBD1. The V and J ends lost 8 bases and 0 bases, in that order; junction bases with no gene match: 4. The CDR3 sequence is 14 residues long. CDR1 and CDR2 from the germline V gene are MNHNS and SASEGT. The DNA of the CDR3 is TGTGCCAGCCATACAGGGGCCTCTGGAAACACCATATATTTT. Protein: CASHTGASGNTIYF.

The V call is TRBV24-1, the J call TRBJ2-1; D might be TRBD2 (7 bases). Germline CDR1 reads KGHDR; CDR2 reads SFDVKD. The CDR3 extends over 17 amino acids. Between the trimmed V and J ends, which lost 4 bases and 0 bases, there was a span of 15 bases. The CDR3 sequence is CATSELGGGSSYNEQFF. In nucleotides, the CDR3 is TGTGCCACCAGTGAATTAGGCGGGGGCTCCTCCTACAATGAGCAGTTCTTC.

This clonotype appeared many times. The chain carries TRBV2 and TRBJ2-3; D not resolved. CDR3 length: 12 amino acids. Germline V lookup: CDR1 SNHLY, CDR2 FYNNEI. Trimming stripped 4 bases from V and 6 bases from J, with 8 bases between. CDR3 DNA: TGTGCCAGCAGTGGTGGCTCTGATACGCAGTATTTT. Its protein is CASSGGSDTQYF.

This clonotype was seen at least ten times. In DNA form, the CDR3 reads TGTGCCACCAGCAGAGCAAGGCAGCCCTATGGCTACACCTTC. Its protein is CATSRARQPYGYTF. The chain joins TRBV15 to TRBJ1-2; D unclear. Germline V gene lookup returns CDR1 LNHNV and CDR2 YYDKDF (reference sequence). The V end lost 1 base, the J end lost 4 bases, and 10 bases lay between the germline ends. This CDR3 contains 14 residues. Complete variable domain (other parts from reference TRBV15 and TRBJ1-2): DAMVIQNPRYQVTQFGKPVTLSCSQTLNHNVMYWYQQKSSQAPKLLFHYYDKDFNNEADTPDNFQSRRPNTSFCFLDIRSPGLGDTAMYLCATSRARQPYGYTFGSGTRLTVV.

This clonotype was observed many times. The V and J genes are TRBV20-1 and TRBJ1-5; no clear D gene. Per germline, CDR1 DFQATT and CDR2 SNEGSKA (reference sequence). Trimming took 0 bases from V and 0 from J, leaving 9 bases between them. CDR3 size: 15 residues. The CDR3, as DNA: TGCAGTGCTAGAGACGATAAGCATAGCAATCAGCCCCAGCATTTT. This translates into CSARDDKHSNQPQHF.

This clonotype was found once. J is TRBJ1-1 and V is TRBV20-1; the D gene is possibly TRBD1 (6 bases). V lost 5 bases, J lost 0 bases, and 10 bases lay in between. Germline CDR1 and CDR2: DFQATT and SNEGSKA (reference sequence). CDR3 length: 13 residues. The CDR3 DNA reads as TGCAGTGCTGAAAACAGGGTGAACACTGAAGCTTTCTTT. Translation gives CSAENRVNTEAFF.

This clonotype was counted at least ten times. The chain links TRBV24-1 to TRBJ2-5, with a possible D match to TRBD2 (6 bases). Germline CDR1 and CDR2: KGHDR and SFDVKD. CDR3 length equals 15 residues. Trimming took off 7 bases at V and 1 base at J, with 15 bases between the two ends. The CDR3 nucleotides are TGTGCCACCAGGCTTCCTAGCGTTGCCCAAGAGACCCAGTACTTC. Translating it yields CATRLPSVAQETQYF.

This clonotype has at least ten counts. This chain connects TRBV7-8 to TRBJ2-3; D is possibly TRBD1 (6 bases). Trimming shortened V by 4 bases and J by 0 bases, and 11 bases separated the two germline ends. This CDR3 is 15 amino acids long. In germline, CDR1 is SGHVS, CDR2 FQNEAQ. The CDR3 reads CASSSFGTSTDTQYF. The DNA for the CDR3 is TGTGCCAGCAGCTCGTTTGGGACAAGCACAGATACGCAGTATTTT.

This clonotype has a count of ten or more. The CDR3 DNA follows: TGTGCCAGCAGACCCAGGGGGGGTGAAGCTTTCTTT. Protein sequence: CASRPRGGEAFF. The J gene is TRBJ1-1, the V gene TRBV27, with 7 bases that match TRBD1. V shed 6 bases and J 7 bases; nucleotides not matched to a gene: 5. This CDR3 region has 12 residues. CDR1 is MNHEY and CDR2 is SMNVEV in the germline V gene (reference sequence).

The rearrangement joins TRBV7-9 to TRBJ2-7; no reliable D call. Trimming removed 6 bases at V and 2 bases at J, with 17 bases between. The CDR3 is made up of 15 amino acids. Germline V gene data show CDR1 as SEHNR and CDR2 as FQNEAQ (reference sequence). The chain's CDR3 is CASSAGQAITYEQYF. The CDR3 DNA reads TGTGCCAGCAGTGCCGGGCAGGCGATCACCTACGAGCAGTACTTC.

In its sample, this clonotype was seen a few times. The chain couples TRBV4-3 to TRBJ2-1; TRBD2 matches 9 bases. There are 15 residues in the CDR3. Germline-derived CDR1 and CDR2 are LGHNA and YSLEER. Unmatched junction bases numbered 7, after V lost 0 bases and J lost 10 bases. The CDR3, as DNA: TGCGCCAGCAGCCAAGACCTTAGCGGGAGAAGGGAGCAGTTCTTC. Protein: CASSQDLSGRREQFF.

This clonotype was seen repeatedly, ten times or more. This chain uses TRBV28 with TRBJ2-1; 11 positions match TRBD2. The CDR3 is 16 residues long. Germline V lookup: CDR1 MDHEN, CDR2 SYDVKM. With 5 bases clipped from V and 3 bases from J, the junction kept 6 bases outside the gene matches. CDR3 residues: CASSAIGTSGYNEQFF. In DNA, the CDR3 is TGTGCCAGCAGTGCCATCGGGACTAGCGGCTACAATGAGCAGTTCTTC.

Note on this clonotype: Sequence at one end of the junction differs from germline and may be a read error. The chain joins TRBV6-1 to TRBJ2-1, with 8 nucleotides matching TRBD1. The CDR3 has 14 amino acids. Germline V lookup: CDR1 MNHNS, CDR2 SASEGT. The DNA for the CDR3 is TGTACCAGCAGTTCCAGGGGGCGGCTCAATGAGCAGTTCTTC. This gives the protein CTSSSRGRLNEQFF.

This clonotype was seen ten or more times. The chain links TRBV28 to TRBJ2-1; D might be TRBD1 (6 bases). V lost 2 bases to trimming and J lost 7 bases, with 18 bases between them. Germline lookup yields CDR1 MDHEN and CDR2 SYDVKM. This CDR3 contains 16 residues. The CDR3 DNA is TGTGCCAGCAGTTTAGCGACAGGACGCCTCTCTAATGAGCAGTTCTTC. It translates to CASSLATGRLSNEQFF.

The DNA of the CDR3 is TGTGCCAGCAGGCTTGCAGGGCCAAATTCACCCCTCCACTTT. As protein: CASRLAGPNSPLHF. The chain combines TRBV6-2 or TRBV6-3 with TRBJ1-6; a possible D gene is TRBD1 (5 bases). V was trimmed by 6 bases and J by 7 bases, leaving 13 bases between them. CDR3 length: 14 amino acids. The germline V gene encodes CDR1 MNHEY and CDR2 SVGEGT.

Many counts were recorded for this clonotype. The chain is built from TRBV19 and TRBJ1-1; 9 positions match TRBD1. Germline CDR1 and CDR2: LNHDA and SQIVND (reference sequence). The CDR3 totals 16 residues. J lost 5 bases, V lost 4 bases, and 11 bases had no gene match. In DNA, the CDR3 is TGTGCCAGTAGTAACCTCGGACAGGGGCGACGGACTGAAGCTTTCTTT. Amino acid sequence: CASSNLGQGRRTEAFF.

In this sample, this clonotype turned up many times. In DNA form, the CDR3 reads TGTGCCAGCGGGGGGGACCCCAAGGCCACGCAGTATTTT. Amino acid sequence: CASGGDPKATQYF. The genes are TRBV2 and TRBJ2-3, with TRBD2 matching over 7 bases. The trim removed 8 bases at V and 9 bases at J, leaving 11 bases unmatched. The CDR3 spans 13 residues. Germline V gene lookup returns CDR1 SNHLY and CDR2 FYNNEI.

This clonotype was recorded a few times. The gene calls are TRBV3-1 and TRBJ2-1, with 16 bases aligning to TRBD2. Trimming took 4 bases from V and 0 from J; bases not matched to a gene: 6. CDR1 and CDR2 (germline): LGHDT, YNNKEL (reference sequence). This CDR3 contains 19 residues. In DNA form, the CDR3 reads TGTGCCAGCAGCCGACCGGGACTAGCGGGGGGGAGCTCCTACAATGAGCAGTTCTTC. Translating it yields CASSRPGLAGGSSYNEQFF.

This clonotype was seen at least ten times. The chain joins TRBV6-1 to TRBJ1-2, with D unclear. The CDR3 extends over 14 amino acids. CDR1 is MNHNS and CDR2 is SASEGT in the germline V gene. V lost 0 bases and J lost 4, with 9 bases in between. The DNA for the CDR3 is TGTGCCAGCAGTGAAGCAGACCCTAGCTATGGCTACACCTTC. Protein: CASSEADPSYGYTF.

At least ten counts were recorded for this clonotype. The genes are TRBV13 and TRBJ2-7; 12 nucleotides align to TRBD2. The CDR3 runs 15 residues. Germline CDR1 and CDR2: PRHDT and FYEKMQ (reference sequence). The junction had 5 bases not matched to a gene; V was cut back by 5 bases and J by 3 bases. Here the CDR3 DNA reads TGTGCCAGCAGCCCTGGGACTAGCGGGTACTACGAGCAGTACTTC. It is translated as CASSPGTSGYYEQYF.

This clonotype was seen a single time. V is TRBV20-1 and J is TRBJ2-2, with 11 bases aligning to TRBD2. This CDR3 has 19 amino acids. The V gene's germline CDR1 is DFQATT and CDR2 SNEGSKA (reference sequence). With V trimmed by 5 bases and J by 4 bases, 18 bases remained unmatched. Written as DNA, the CDR3 is TGCAGTGCTTGGTCTCTGGACGGTAGCGGGAGGGCGGGCACCGGGGAGCTGTTTTTT. Its protein is CSAWSLDGSGRAGTGELFF.

This clonotype was counted a few times. CDR3 sequence (DNA): TGTGCCAGCTCACCGGATTGGGGGGAGCAGTACTTC. Encoded protein: CASSPDWGEQYF. The chain recombines TRBV18 with TRBJ2-7, with D tentatively TRBD1 or TRBD2 (5 bases each). The CDR3 loop spans 12 amino acids. Germline CDR1 is KGHSH and CDR2 is LQKENI. Trimming left V 3 bases short and J 7 bases short, with 10 bases between.

The chain carries TRBV2 and TRBJ1-3, with 8 bases identical to TRBD1. V lost 8 bases, J lost 3 bases, and 3 bases stayed unmatched. Germline loops: CDR1 SNHLY, CDR2 FYNNEI. This CDR3 region has 13 residues. The CDR3 region is CASGQGLGNTIYF. The CDR3 DNA reads as TGTGCCAGCGGACAGGGACTTGGAAACACCATATATTTT.